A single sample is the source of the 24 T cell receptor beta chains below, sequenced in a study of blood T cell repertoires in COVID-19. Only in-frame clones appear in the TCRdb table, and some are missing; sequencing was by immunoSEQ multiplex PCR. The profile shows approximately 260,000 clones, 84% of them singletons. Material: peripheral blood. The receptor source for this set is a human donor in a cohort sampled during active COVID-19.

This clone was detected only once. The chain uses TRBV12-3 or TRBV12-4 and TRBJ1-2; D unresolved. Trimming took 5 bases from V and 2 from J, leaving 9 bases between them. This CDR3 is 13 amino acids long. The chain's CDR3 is CASSTAENYGYTF. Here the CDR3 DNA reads TGTGCCAGCAGTACCGCAGAAAACTATGGCTACACCTTC.

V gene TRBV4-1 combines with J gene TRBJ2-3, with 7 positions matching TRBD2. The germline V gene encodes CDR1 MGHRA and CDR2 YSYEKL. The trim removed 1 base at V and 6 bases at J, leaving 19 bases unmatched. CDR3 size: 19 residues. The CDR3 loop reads CASSQVYDGGSTLKDTQYF. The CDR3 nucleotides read TGCGCCAGCAGCCAAGTTTACGACGGCGGGAGCACGTTAAAGGATACGCAGTATTTT.

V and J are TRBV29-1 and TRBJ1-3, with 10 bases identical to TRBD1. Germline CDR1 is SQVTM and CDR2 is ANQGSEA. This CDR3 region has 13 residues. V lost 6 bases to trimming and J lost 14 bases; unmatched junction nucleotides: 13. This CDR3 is CSVVYGTGESLYF. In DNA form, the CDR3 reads TGCAGCGTCGTTTACGGGACAGGGGAGAGTCTATATTTT. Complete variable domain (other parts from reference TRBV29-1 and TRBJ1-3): SAVISQKPSRDICQRGTSLTIQCQVDSQVTMMFWYRQQPGQSLTLIATANQGSEATYESGFVIDKFPISRPNLTFSTLTVSNMSPEDSSIYLCSVVYGTGESLYFGEGSWLTVV.

The chain's CDR3 is CASSPAGWRGGEKNIQYF. The CDR3 bases are TGTGCCAGCAGCCCAGCGGGATGGCGGGGGGGCGAGAAAAACATTCAGTACTTC. The chain is built from TRBV7-2 and TRBJ2-4, with 9 nucleotides matching TRBD2. The germline V gene has CDR1 SGHTA and CDR2 FQGNSA. The J segment lost 4 bases and the V segment lost 5 bases, leaving 15 bases of the junction unmatched. The CDR3 contains 18 residues.

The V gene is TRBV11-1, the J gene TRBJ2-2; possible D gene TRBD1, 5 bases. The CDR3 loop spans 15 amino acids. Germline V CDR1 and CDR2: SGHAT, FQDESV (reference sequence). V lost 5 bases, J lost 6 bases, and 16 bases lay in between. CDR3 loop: CASSLSRAKAGELFF. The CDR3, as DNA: TGTGCCAGCAGCCTAAGCAGGGCGAAGGCCGGGGAGCTGTTTTTT.

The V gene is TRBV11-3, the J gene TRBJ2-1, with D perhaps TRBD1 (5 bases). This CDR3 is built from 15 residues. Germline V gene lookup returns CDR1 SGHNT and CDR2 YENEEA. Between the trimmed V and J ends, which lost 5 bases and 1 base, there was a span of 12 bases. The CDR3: CASSKGQGSYNEQFF. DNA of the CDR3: TGTGCCAGCAGCAAGGGGCAGGGATCCTACAATGAGCAGTTCTTC.

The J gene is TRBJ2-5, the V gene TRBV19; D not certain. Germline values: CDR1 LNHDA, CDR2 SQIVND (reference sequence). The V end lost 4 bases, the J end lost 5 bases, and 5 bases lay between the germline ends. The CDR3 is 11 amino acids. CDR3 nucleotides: TGTGCCAGTAGTAACTTGGAGACCCAGTACTTC. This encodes CASSNLETQYF.

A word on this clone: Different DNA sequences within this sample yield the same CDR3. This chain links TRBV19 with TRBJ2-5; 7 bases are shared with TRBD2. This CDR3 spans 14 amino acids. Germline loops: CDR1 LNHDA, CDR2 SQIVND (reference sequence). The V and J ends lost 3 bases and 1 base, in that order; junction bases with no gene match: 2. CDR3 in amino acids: CASSMGGTQETQYF. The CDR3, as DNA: TGTGCCAGTAGTATGGGGGGGACCCAAGAGACCCAGTACTTC.

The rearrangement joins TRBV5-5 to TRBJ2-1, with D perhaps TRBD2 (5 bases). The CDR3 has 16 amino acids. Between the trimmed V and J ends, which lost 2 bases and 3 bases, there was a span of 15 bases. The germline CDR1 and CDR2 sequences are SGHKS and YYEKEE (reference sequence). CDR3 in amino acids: CASSFSWRSDYNEQFF. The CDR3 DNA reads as TGTGCCAGCAGCTTCAGTTGGAGGTCAGACTACAATGAGCAGTTCTTC.

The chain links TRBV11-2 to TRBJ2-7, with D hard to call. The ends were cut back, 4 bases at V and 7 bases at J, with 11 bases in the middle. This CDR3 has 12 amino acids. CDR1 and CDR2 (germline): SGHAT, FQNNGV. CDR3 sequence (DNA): TGTGCCAGCAGCTCGCCAACTTGGGAGCAGTACTTC. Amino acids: CASSSPTWEQYF. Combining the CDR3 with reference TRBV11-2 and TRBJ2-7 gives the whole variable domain EAGVAQSPRYKIIEKRQSVAFWCNPISGHATLYWYQQILGQGPKLLIQFQNNGVVDDSQLPKDRFSAERLKGVDSTLKIQPAKLEDSAVYLCASSSPTWEQYFGPGTRLTVT.

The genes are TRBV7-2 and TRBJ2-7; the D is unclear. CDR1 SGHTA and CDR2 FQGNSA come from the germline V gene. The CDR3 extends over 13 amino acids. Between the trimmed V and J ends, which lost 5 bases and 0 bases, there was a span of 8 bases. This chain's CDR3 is CASSAASSYEQYF. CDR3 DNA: TGTGCCAGCAGCGCCGCGAGCTCCTACGAGCAGTACTTC.

CDR3 region: CASSVLAEQFF. The CDR3 DNA reads as TGTGCCAGCAGTGTACTAGCGGAGCAGTTCTTC. The V and J genes are TRBV6-2 or TRBV6-3 and TRBJ2-1, with 7 bases identical to TRBD2. Germline CDR1 is MNHEY and CDR2 is SVGEGT. V dropped 5 bases and J dropped 10; count of bases not matched to a gene: 2. The CDR3 consists of 11 residues.

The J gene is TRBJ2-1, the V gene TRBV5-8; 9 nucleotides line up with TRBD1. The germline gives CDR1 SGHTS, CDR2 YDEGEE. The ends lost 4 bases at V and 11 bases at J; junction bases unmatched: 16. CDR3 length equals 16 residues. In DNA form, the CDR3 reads TGTGCCAGCAGCCCTGGAGGGGGGACAGGGTACTTGAAGCAGTTCTTC. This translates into CASSPGGGTGYLKQFF.

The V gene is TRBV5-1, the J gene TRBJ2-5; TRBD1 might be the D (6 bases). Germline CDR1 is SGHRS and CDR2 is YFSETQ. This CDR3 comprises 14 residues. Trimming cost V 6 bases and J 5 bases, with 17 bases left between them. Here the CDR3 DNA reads TGCGCCAGCATTAAGGGGGAGAGGCGTGAGACCCAGTACTTC. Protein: CASIKGERRETQYF.

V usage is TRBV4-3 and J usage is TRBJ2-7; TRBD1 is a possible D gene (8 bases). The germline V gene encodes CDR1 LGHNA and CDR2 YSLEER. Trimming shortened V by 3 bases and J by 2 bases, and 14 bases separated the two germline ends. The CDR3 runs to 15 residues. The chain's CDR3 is CASSHEQGGTYEQYF. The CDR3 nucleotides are TGCGCCAGCAGCCATGAACAGGGGGGGACCTACGAGCAGTACTTC.

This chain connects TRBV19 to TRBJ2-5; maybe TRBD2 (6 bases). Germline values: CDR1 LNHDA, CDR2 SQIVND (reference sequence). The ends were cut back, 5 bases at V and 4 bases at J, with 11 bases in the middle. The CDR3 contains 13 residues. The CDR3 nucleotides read TGTGCCAGTAGTGTGACTAGGACAGAGACCCAGTACTTC. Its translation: CASSVTRTETQYF.

CDR3 in amino acids: CASSFGGTSGRTLGSYEQYF. The CDR3 coding sequence is TGTGCCAGCAGTTTCGGCGGGACTAGCGGAAGGACCCTAGGGTCCTACGAGCAGTACTTC. The V and J genes are TRBV28 and TRBJ2-7, with 11 bases identical to TRBD2. Trimming at V came to 3 bases and at J to 1 base, leaving 17 bases not matched to a gene. Germline V gene lookup returns CDR1 MDHEN and CDR2 SYDVKM. There are 20 residues in the CDR3.

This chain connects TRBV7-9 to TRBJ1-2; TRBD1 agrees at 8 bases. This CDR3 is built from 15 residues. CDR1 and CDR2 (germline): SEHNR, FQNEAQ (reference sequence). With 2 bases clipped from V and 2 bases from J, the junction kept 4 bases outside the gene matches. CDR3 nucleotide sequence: TGTGCCAGCAGCTTATCGGACAGGGCGAACTATGGCTACACCTTC. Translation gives CASSLSDRANYGYTF.

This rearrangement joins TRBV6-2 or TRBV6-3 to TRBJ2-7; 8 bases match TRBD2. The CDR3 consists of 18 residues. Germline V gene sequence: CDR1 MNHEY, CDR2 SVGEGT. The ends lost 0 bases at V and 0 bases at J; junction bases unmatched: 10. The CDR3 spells CASSYSMSSGPSSYEQYF. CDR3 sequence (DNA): TGTGCCAGCAGTTACTCTATGTCTAGCGGGCCGAGCTCCTACGAGCAGTACTTC.

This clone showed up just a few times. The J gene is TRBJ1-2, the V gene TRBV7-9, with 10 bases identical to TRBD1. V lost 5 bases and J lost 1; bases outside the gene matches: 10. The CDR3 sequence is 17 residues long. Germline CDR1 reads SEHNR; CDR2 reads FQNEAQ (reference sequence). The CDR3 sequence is CASSPSGQGVRNYGYTF. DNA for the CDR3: TGTGCCAGCAGCCCCAGTGGACAGGGGGTCCGTAACTATGGCTACACCTTC.

The CDR3: CASSALGRTGNYGYTF. The CDR3 DNA follows: TGTGCCAGCAGCGCCCTCGGCCGGACAGGGAACTATGGCTACACCTTC. The chain employs TRBV7-8 and TRBJ1-2; the match to TRBD1 covers 8 bases. Germline V gives CDR1 SGHVS, CDR2 FQNEAQ. Losses at the gene ends were 5 bases for V and 2 bases for J; bases not matched to a gene: 10. The CDR3 runs to 16 residues.

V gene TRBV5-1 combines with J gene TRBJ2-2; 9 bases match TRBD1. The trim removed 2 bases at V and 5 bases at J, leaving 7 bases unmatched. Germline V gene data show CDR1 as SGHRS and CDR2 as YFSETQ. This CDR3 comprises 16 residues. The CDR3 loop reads CASSFPRQGGTGELFF. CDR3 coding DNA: TGCGCCAGCAGCTTCCCCCGACAGGGGGGGACCGGGGAGCTGTTTTTT.

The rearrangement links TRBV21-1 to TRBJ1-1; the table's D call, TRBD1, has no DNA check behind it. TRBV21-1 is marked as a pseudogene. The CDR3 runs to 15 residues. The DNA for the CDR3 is TGTGCCAGCAGGGTCCGACAGGGGGGAAGAACTGAAGCTTTCTTT. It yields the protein CASRVRQGGRTEAFF.

The CDR3 bases are TGTGCCAGCCTTCTCAGGGGGTTAAGCTCCTACGAGCAGTACTTC. Translating gives CASLLRGLSSYEQYF. The chain is built from TRBV6-5 and TRBJ2-7; 7 bases line up with TRBD1. The germline CDR1 and CDR2 sequences are MNHEY and SVGAGI. Trimming removed 8 bases from V and 0 bases from J; junction bases left unmatched: 10. The CDR3 is 15 residues long.